Shown below are 16 T cell receptor beta chains from a single sample sequenced in a study of T-cell memory formation after mild COVID-19. From the 5' RACE reads, TCRdb called clonotypes with MiXCR, one entry per CDR3 protein. Of around 410,000 distinct CDR3 sequences in the sample, roughly a quarter were seen once. Input material: PBMCs or a T cell subset sorted from them (not recorded which). The receptors here all came from an adult woman who had mild COVID-19 (a few samples of this study predate the infection). Cell type and time point are not known.

The V gene is TRBV6-2 or TRBV6-3, the J gene TRBJ2-2; the D call may be TRBD1 or TRBD2 (6 bases each). The CDR3 has 15 residues. V lost 2 bases and J lost 4, with 11 bases in between. The germline CDR1 and CDR2 sequences are MNHEY and SVGEGT. The CDR3 here is CASSYTGALTGELFF. As DNA, the CDR3 is TGTGCCAGCAGTTACACGGGGGCCCTCACCGGGGAGCTGTTTTTT.

The chain links TRBV12-3 or TRBV12-4 to TRBJ2-1, with TRBD2 as a possible D gene (6 bases). The CDR3 totals 16 residues. The ends were cut back, 8 bases at V and 0 bases at J, with 17 bases in the middle. This CDR3 is CASGLLGGFSYNEQFF. The CDR3, as DNA: TGTGCCAGCGGACTATTAGGCGGATTCTCCTACAATGAGCAGTTCTTC.

This rearrangement joins TRBV7-9 to TRBJ2-3; 7 bases align to TRBD2. Per the germline V gene, CDR1 is SEHNR and CDR2 is FQNEAQ (reference sequence). The J segment lost 4 bases and the V segment lost 3 bases, leaving 13 bases of the junction unmatched. This CDR3 has 17 amino acids. CDR3 DNA: TGTGCCAGCAGCTTCCATGGGGAGGGGACCCGCCCAGATACGCAGTATTTT. Translation gives CASSFHGEGTRPDTQYF.

This clonotype has a count of ten or more. The chain has TRBV3-1 and TRBJ2-1, with D tentatively TRBD2 (6 bases). Trimming pared 0 bases from V and 8 bases from J, leaving 14 bases between. The CDR3 extends over 15 amino acids. Germline assignment: CDR1 LGHDT and CDR2 YNNKEL (reference sequence). The DNA for the CDR3 is TGTGCCAGCAGCCAAGATCGAGTTAGCGGCGATGAGCAGTTCTTC. This encodes CASSQDRVSGDEQFF.

The DNA of the CDR3 is TGTGCCACCAGCTCAACAGGGGACAATCAGCCCCAGCATTTT. It is translated as CATSSTGDNQPQHF. The rearrangement joins TRBV15 to TRBJ1-5, with 7 bases matching TRBD1. This CDR3 comprises 14 residues. The ends lost 5 bases at V and 3 bases at J; junction bases unmatched: 4. In germline, CDR1 is LNHNV, CDR2 YYDKDF (reference sequence).

The table lists this clonotype with a few counts. The V and J genes are TRBV18 and TRBJ1-2; 11 bases fit TRBD1. Looked up from germline, CDR1 is KGHSH and CDR2 is LQKENI. Trimming took 0 bases from V and 1 from J; bases not matched to a gene: 13. The CDR3 consists of 20 residues. The CDR3 loop reads CASSPPLSGQGAEYNYGYTF. The CDR3 DNA reads TGTGCCAGCTCACCACCTCTTTCCGGACAGGGGGCCGAATATAACTATGGCTACACCTTC.

This chain joins TRBV7-8 and TRBJ2-2, with TRBD2 matching over 10 bases. The CDR3 contains 16 residues. CDR1 and CDR2 (germline): SGHVS, FQNEAQ. V lost 2 bases, J lost 5 bases, and 5 bases stayed unmatched. The CDR3 protein is CASSLSLAGVTGELFF. CDR3 in DNA: TGTGCCAGCAGCTTAAGCCTAGCGGGAGTGACCGGGGAGCTGTTTTTT.

The chain couples TRBV5-6 to TRBJ2-2; tentatively, D is TRBD2 (6 bases). The CDR3 has 14 amino acids. Trimming pared 7 bases from V and 3 bases from J, leaving 13 bases between. Germline V gene sequence: CDR1 SGHDT, CDR2 YYEEEE. DNA for the CDR3: TGTGCCAGCGGAGGGGCCCTTTACACCGGGGAGCTGTTTTTT. This translates into CASGGALYTGELFF.

This clonotype was observed a few times. CDR3 in DNA: TGTGCCAGCAGTACAACTAGCGGGAGGAACTACGAGCAGTACTTC. As protein: CASSTTSGRNYEQYF. The chain employs TRBV12-3 or TRBV12-4 and TRBJ2-7, with TRBD2 identical over 12 bases. The CDR3 is 15 residues long. J lost 3 bases, V lost 5 bases, and 5 bases had no gene match.

This clonotype was seen only a few times. DNA for the CDR3: TGTGCCACCAGTGACGAGGCACCGGGACTAAGCCCAGATACGCAGTATTTT. Amino acids: CATSDEAPGLSPDTQYF. This chain links TRBV24-1 with TRBJ2-3; 7 bases fit TRBD2. J gave up 4 bases and V 4 bases, and 13 bases lay outside the gene matches. Per germline, CDR1 KGHDR and CDR2 SFDVKD. This CDR3 is built from 17 residues.

A few counts support this clonotype. This rearrangement joins TRBV20-1 to TRBJ2-1; 12 bases are a match to TRBD2. Germline V gene lookup returns CDR1 DFQATT and CDR2 SNEGSKA (reference sequence). The CDR3 spans 15 residues. V lost 3 bases to trimming and J lost 3 bases; unmatched junction nucleotides: 3. The CDR3 region is CSASKLAGGYNEQFF. The CDR3 DNA reads as TGCAGTGCTAGCAAACTAGCGGGGGGCTACAATGAGCAGTTCTTC.

This clonotype occurred a few times. This chain links TRBV7-9 with TRBJ2-6; 8 nucleotides align to TRBD1. This CDR3 comprises 17 residues. Germline V gene data show CDR1 as SEHNR and CDR2 as FQNEAQ (reference sequence). V lost 4 bases, J lost 2 bases, and 7 bases stayed unmatched. In DNA, the CDR3 is TGTGCCAGCAGCTCCAACAGGGGGAGGCCTGGGGCCAACGTCCTGACTTTC. Translation: CASSSNRGRPGANVLTF. Full variable domain (missing parts from reference TRBV7-9 and TRBJ2-6): DTGVSQNPRHKITKRGQNVTFRCDPISEHNRLYWYRQTLGQGPEFLTYFQNEAQLEKSRLLSDRFSAERPKGSFSTLEIQRTEQGDSAMYLCASSSNRGRPGANVLTFGAGSRLTVL.

J is TRBJ2-2 and V is TRBV27; TRBD1 agrees at 7 bases. CDR3 length equals 13 residues. CDR1 is MNHEY and CDR2 is SMNVEV in the germline V gene (reference sequence). With V trimmed by 6 bases and J by 6 bases, 4 bases remained unmatched. CDR3 sequence: CASRLTGAGELFF. The DNA of the CDR3 is TGTGCCAGCAGGCTTACAGGGGCCGGGGAGCTGTTTTTT.

This clonotype was found once. This chain links TRBV4-2 with TRBJ2-7, with TRBD1 matching over 9 bases. The ends lost 0 bases at V and 4 bases at J; junction bases unmatched: 7. The CDR3 is 16 residues long. CDR1 is LGHNA, CDR2 YNFKEQ, per germline. CDR3 region: CASSQEAGTGSYEQYF. In DNA, the CDR3 is TGTGCCAGCAGCCAAGAGGCCGGGACAGGGTCGTACGAGCAGTACTTC.

V usage is TRBV21-1 and J usage is TRBJ2-7; whether TRBD1, the table's D call, matches the DNA was not checked. TRBV21-1 is termed a pseudogene. The CDR3 consists of 14 residues. In DNA, the CDR3 is TGTGCCGCAGTCAGGGGACAGGGGGGGAACGAGCAGTACTTC. Its protein product is CAAVRGQGGNEQYF.

The chain carries TRBV6-2 or TRBV6-3 and TRBJ2-1; 11 positions agree with TRBD2. This CDR3 comprises 16 residues. Trimming cost V 0 bases and J 10 bases; bases outside gene matches: 8. Germline CDR1 and CDR2: MNHEY and SVGEGT. The CDR3 region is CASSYSVAGGSVEQFF. In nucleotides, the CDR3 is TGTGCCAGCAGTTACTCCGTAGCGGGGGGGTCAGTGGAGCAGTTCTTC.